This TCR beta chain emerged from a study of shared clonotypes between healthy human individuals. Study details: The composition of the donors was two women and a few men aged 18 to 49. Per donor, three plates held CD4 naive cells, three held CD4 memory, two held CD8 naive and one held CD8 memory.

Original processing methods: From ImmunoSEQ came sequences covering only the junction and carrying no quality scores, so filtering differed. The data were produced by immunoSEQ multiplex PCR, yet TCRdb's version contains in-frame clones alone and is incomplete. Clonal size and the V and J genes are those of that table, whereas D and trimming came from the DNA. The sample includes approximately 1.1 million clones, about four fifths of them seen just once. Subsets obtained from CD4+ cells comprised CD45RA+ naive and CD45RA-negative memory cells. This CDR3 region has 14 residues. Trimming removed 2 bases at V and 8 bases at J, with 14 bases between. Germline assignment: CDR1 SGHRS and CDR2 YFSETQ.

This sequence originates from a man younger than 35 in good health. Some clones in this sample may be carry-over from other donors' samples. The material sequenced was memory CD4+ T cells from PBMCs. Specified subset: CD45RA-negative fraction. The genes are TRBV5-1 and TRBJ2-1, with a weak D call TRBD1 (5 bases). The CDR3 coding sequence is TGCGCCAGCAGCTTTGACGACAGAACCCATGAGCAGTTCTTC. Protein sequence: CASSFDDRTHEQFF.